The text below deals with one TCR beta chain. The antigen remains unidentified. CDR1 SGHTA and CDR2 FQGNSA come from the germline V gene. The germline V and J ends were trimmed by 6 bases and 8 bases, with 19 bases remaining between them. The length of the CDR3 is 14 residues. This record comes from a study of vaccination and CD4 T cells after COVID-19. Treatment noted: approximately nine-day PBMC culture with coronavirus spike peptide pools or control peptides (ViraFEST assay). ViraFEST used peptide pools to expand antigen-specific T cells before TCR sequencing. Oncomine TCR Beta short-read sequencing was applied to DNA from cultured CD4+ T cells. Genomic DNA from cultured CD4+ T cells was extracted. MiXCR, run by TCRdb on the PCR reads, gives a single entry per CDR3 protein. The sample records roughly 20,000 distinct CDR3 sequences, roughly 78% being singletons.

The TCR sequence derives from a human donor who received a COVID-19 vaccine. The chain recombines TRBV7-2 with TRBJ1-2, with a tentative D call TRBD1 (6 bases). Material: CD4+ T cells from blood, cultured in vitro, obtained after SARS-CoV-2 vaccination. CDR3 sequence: CASRGGTTPSGYTF. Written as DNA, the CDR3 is TGTGCCAGCAGGGGGGGGACAACCCCCTCCGGCTACACCTTC. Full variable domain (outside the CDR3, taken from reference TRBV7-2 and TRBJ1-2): GAGVSQSPSNKVTEKGKDVELRCDPISGHTALYWYRQSLGQGLEFLIYFQGNSAPDKSGLPSDRFSAERTGGSVSTLTIQRTQQEDSAVYLCASRGGTTPSGYTFGSGTRLTVV.